This entry is about one T cell receptor (beta chain). Two negative PCRs, clearance, or symptom resolution were required of recovered Cohort 3 donors. TCRdb keeps only in-frame clones here, not all; method: immunoSEQ multiplex PCR. The sample has about 220,000 clones, over 65% seen once; the top ten hold around 3.4%. The sample comes from a study of blood T cell repertoires in COVID-19. The clonotype comes from an older woman who had recovered from COVID-19. The sample consisted of PBMCs or T cells enriched from blood (not recorded which).

CDR3 nucleotide sequence: TGCGCCAGCAGCTCACAGGGTAGCCACGAGCAGTACTTC. Its protein product is CASSSQGSHEQYF. The chain employs TRBV10-1 and TRBJ2-7, with D perhaps TRBD1 (6 bases). V was pared by 6 bases and J by 5 bases, with 14 bases between. This CDR3 spans 13 amino acids. Germline V CDR1 and CDR2: WNHNN, SYGVQD (reference sequence).